Given below is one TCR beta chain in context. What it recognizes is unknown. Unmatched junction bases numbered 4, after V lost 5 bases and J lost 4 bases. CDR3 size: 13 residues. Germline V gives CDR1 LNHDA, CDR2 SQIVND (reference sequence). Generated by immunoSEQ multiplex PCR, the TCRdb table keeps only in-frame clones and is missing some. The table records about 49,000 clones, approximately 85% of them present only once. The data derive from a study of radiotherapy plus CTLA-4 blockade in lung cancer. Background on the study: Objective responses were recorded in 15% to 20% of patients, with disease control recorded in 25% to 40%. The study, taken as a whole, reports: TCR clones originating in tumors grew in number in blood after radiotherapy plus ipilimumab. Reports identified early blood T cell clone dynamics, with interferon-beta, as the best response predictor.

The sample here was peripheral blood, taken from a patient treated with radiotherapy plus ipilimumab. The clonotype originates from a human donor with non-small cell lung cancer whose response to radiotherapy plus ipilimumab could not be evaluated. This chain links TRBV19 with TRBJ1-1; TRBD1 agrees at 7 bases. The DNA of the CDR3 is TGTGCCAGTAGTCGGACAGGACCCACTGAAGCTTTCTTT. Protein product: CASSRTGPTEAFF.